This T cell receptor beta chain is drawn from a study of blood T cell repertoires in COVID-19. Study-level information: Spain, Italy and the United States supplied samples that represented acute and convalescent COVID-19. Sample material is recorded as cDNA or gDNA derived from T cells, B-cell-depleted T cells, or PBMCs.

The V gene lost 2 bases and the J gene lost 2 bases, with 12 bases spanning the gap. Germline V gene sequence: CDR1 KGHSH, CDR2 LQKENI. The CDR3 is made up of 15 amino acids. How the authors handled the data: Cell counts per sample came from amplifying reference gene primers. Clones were read by immunoSEQ multiplex PCR, and TCRdb kept only the in-frame ones, dropping some. The V and J calls and clone size are taken from that table; D and trimming were inferred from the DNA. Of approximately 200,000 clones in the sample, about 76% were seen once. Seattle's enrolled individuals joined amid active infection and were then monitored longitudinally.

This chain connects TRBV18 to TRBJ1-2; no clear D gene. The sequenced sample was peripheral blood. This TCR was recovered from a woman between 35 and 50 years old with COVID-19, enrolled during active disease. CDR3 sequence (DNA): TGTGCCAGCTCACCAAACAGTGCAGGCAACTATGGCTACACCTTC. This gives the protein CASSPNSAGNYGYTF.